These 27 T cell receptor beta chains originate from one sample sequenced in a study of blood T cell repertoires in COVID-19. This table comes from immunoSEQ multiplex PCR, and its TCRdb copy is limited to in-frame clones, with some not included. Among fewer than 250,000 clones, roughly 89% were seen once, and the ten largest hold just over 2.5%. The material sequenced was PBMCs or T cells enriched from blood (not recorded which). The receptors derive from a woman aged 30 to 39 with acute COVID-19.

Here the CDR3 reads CASSYGTSGAKTQYF. The DNA for the CDR3 is TGCGCCAGCAGCTACGGGACTAGCGGGGCAAAGACCCAGTACTTC. This chain connects TRBV5-1 to TRBJ2-5; 13 positions agree with TRBD2. The trim removed 3 bases at V and 6 bases at J, leaving 5 bases unmatched. CDR3 size: 15 residues. CDR1 is SGHRS and CDR2 is YFSETQ in the germline V gene.

The CDR3 sequence: CASRKITGAHEQFF. CDR3 DNA sequence: TGTGCCAGCAGGAAAATAACAGGGGCCCATGAGCAGTTCTTC. The chain uses TRBV11-2 and TRBJ2-1, with TRBD1 matching over 7 bases. The CDR3 runs to 14 residues. With 6 bases clipped from V and 8 bases from J, the junction kept 10 bases outside the gene matches. In germline, CDR1 is SGHAT, CDR2 FQNNGV.

DNA for the CDR3: TGCGCCAGCCAGCCAGGGACAAGCAATTCACCCCTCCACTTT. Its protein product is CASQPGTSNSPLHF. The chain carries TRBV5-1 and TRBJ1-6; perhaps TRBD1 as D (6 bases). Germline V gives CDR1 SGHRS, CDR2 YFSETQ. V was shortened by 7 bases and J by 7 bases, with 15 bases between the two germline ends. There are 14 residues in the CDR3.

J is TRBJ1-6 and V is TRBV7-9, with TRBD1 as a possible D gene (5 bases). The CDR3 consists of 15 residues. The germline gives CDR1 SEHNR, CDR2 FQNEAQ (reference sequence). The V gene lost 3 bases and the J gene lost 5 bases, with 11 bases spanning the gap. CDR3 residues: CASSLLQENNSPLHF. The CDR3 DNA sequence: TGTGCCAGCAGCTTGTTACAGGAGAATAATTCACCCCTCCACTTT. Filled out from reference TRBV7-9 and TRBJ1-6, the complete variable domain reads DTGVSQNPRHKITKRGQNVTFRCDPISEHNRLYWYRQTLGQGPEFLTYFQNEAQLEKSRLLSDRFSAERPKGSFSTLEIQRTEQGDSAMYLCASSLLQENNSPLHFGNGTRLTVT.

The chain links TRBV10-2 to TRBJ1-1; D ambiguous. The CDR3 totals 12 residues. In germline, CDR1 is WSHSY, CDR2 SAAADI. Trimming took 3 bases from V and 1 from J, leaving 3 bases between them. CDR3 amino acids: CASSEQNTEAFF. The CDR3 nucleotides read TGCGCCAGCAGTGAACAGAACACTGAAGCTTTCTTT.

This chain connects TRBV2 to TRBJ1-2, with D perhaps matching TRBD1 (5 bases). Trimming stripped 7 bases from V and 3 bases from J, with 12 bases between. The CDR3 covers 13 residues. Germline assignment: CDR1 SNHLY and CDR2 FYNNEI. CDR3 residues: CASNGRRDYGYTF. CDR3 DNA sequence: TGTGCCAGCAATGGGCGCAGGGACTATGGCTACACCTTC. Complete variable domain (other parts from reference TRBV2 and TRBJ1-2): EPEVTQTPSHQVTQMGQEVILRCVPISNHLYFYWYRQILGQKVEFLVSFYNNEISEKSEIFDDQFSVERPDGSNFTLKIRSTKLEDSAMYFCASNGRRDYGYTFGSGTRLTVV.

The rearrangement uses TRBV18 and TRBJ2-5; D is perhaps TRBD2 (5 bases). The CDR3 spans 17 residues. V dropped 0 bases and J dropped 5 bases, with 19 bases sitting between them. The germline CDR1 and CDR2 sequences are KGHSH and LQKENI. CDR3 sequence reads: CASSPPAEDLDGETQYF. The CDR3 DNA follows: TGTGCCAGCTCACCACCGGCGGAGGATCTAGATGGGGAGACCCAGTACTTC.

The gene calls are TRBV11-2 and TRBJ2-3, with D possibly TRBD2 on 6 matching bases. The germline V gene has CDR1 SGHAT and CDR2 FQNNGV. Trimming removed 5 bases from V and 1 base from J, with 13 bases in between. This CDR3 comprises 15 residues. CDR3 DNA: TGTGCCAGCAGCGCATGGAGGGGCGGCACAGATACGCAGTATTTT. Translation: CASSAWRGGTDTQYF.

The gene calls are TRBV15 and TRBJ2-1; no definite D call. Germline V gene sequence: CDR1 LNHNV, CDR2 YYDKDF (reference sequence). There are 15 residues in the CDR3. V was cut by 0 bases and J by 2 bases, with 8 bases left in between. Here the CDR3 reads CATSRDGLAYNEQFF. CDR3 sequence (DNA): TGTGCCACCAGCAGAGATGGGCTCGCCTACAATGAGCAGTTCTTC.

This chain links TRBV3-1 (or the pseudogene TRBV3-2) with TRBJ1-2; D gene unclear. This CDR3 contains 14 residues. Germline-derived CDR1 and CDR2 are LGHDT and YNNKEL (reference sequence). The V gene lost 3 bases and the J gene lost 1 base, with 9 bases spanning the gap. The DNA for the CDR3 is TGTGCCAGCAGCCACGGGGAAGGTAACTATGGCTACACCTTC. It encodes CASSHGEGNYGYTF.

The CDR3 loop reads CASSQSEGDSYNEQFF. CDR3 DNA: TGCGCCAGCAGCCAAAGCGAAGGGGACTCCTACAATGAGCAGTTCTTC. The V and J genes are TRBV4-1 and TRBJ2-1, with D tentatively TRBD1 (5 bases). Between the trimmed V and J ends, which lost 2 bases and 0 bases, there was a span of 11 bases. The CDR3 sequence is 16 residues long. Germline V CDR1 and CDR2: MGHRA, YSYEKL.

This clone came up once. The V gene is TRBV19, the J gene TRBJ1-5; D gene uncertain. The CDR3 spans 13 residues. CDR1 and CDR2 from the germline V gene are LNHDA and SQIVND (reference sequence). V was cut by 5 bases and J by 5 bases, with 10 bases left in between. In nucleotides, the CDR3 is TGTGCCAGTAGTCTCAGTGCATATCAGCCCCAGCATTTT. Translated, it gives CASSLSAYQPQHF.

The rearrangement links TRBV27 to TRBJ2-7; D possibly corresponds to TRBD1 (5 bases). With 5 bases removed from V and 6 bases from J, the gap between germline ends came to 14 bases. Germline values: CDR1 MNHEY, CDR2 SMNVEV (reference sequence). CDR3 length: 13 residues. The CDR3 loop reads CASSAREALEQYF. CDR3 bases: TGTGCCAGCAGTGCCAGGGAAGCCCTCGAGCAGTACTTC.

This clone was detected only a few times. Other DNA sequences of this sample code for an identical CDR3. The gene calls are TRBV6-2 or TRBV6-3 and TRBJ1-2; 7 bases are shared with TRBD1. CDR1 and CDR2 from the germline V gene are MNHEY and SVGEGT. V lost 2 bases and J lost 4; bases outside the gene matches: 1. The CDR3 runs to 13 residues. The CDR3 nucleotides are TGTGCCAGCAGTTACCGGGACAGCTATGGCTACACCTTC. Residues: CASSYRDSYGYTF.

This clone has only one observation. This chain uses TRBV18 with TRBJ2-7, with 10 bases lining up with TRBD1. Trimming took 6 bases from V and 5 from J; bases not matched to a gene: 10. Germline CDR1 is KGHSH and CDR2 is LQKENI. CDR3 size: 15 residues. Written as DNA, the CDR3 is TGTGCCAGCTCCGGAAGCCACGGACAGGGGGACGAGCAGTACTTC. It codes for CASSGSHGQGDEQYF.

Regarding this clone: In the same sample, other DNA sequences code for this CDR3. This chain uses TRBV19 with TRBJ1-1; no clear D. Germline V gene data show CDR1 as LNHDA and CDR2 as SQIVND (reference sequence). CDR3 length equals 12 residues. The V end was cut by 1 base, the J end by 4 bases, with 4 bases between. The CDR3 DNA is TGTGCCAGTAGTATAGCGGGCACTGAAGCTTTCTTT. Protein sequence: CASSIAGTEAFF.

The DNA of the CDR3 is TGCGCCAGCAGCCAAGCCGGGGATCCGGACTATGGCTACACCTTC. It is translated as CASSQAGDPDYGYTF. The chain joins TRBV4-1 to TRBJ1-2; D not resolved. CDR3 length: 15 amino acids. Germline V gene lookup returns CDR1 MGHRA and CDR2 YSYEKL. With 1 base removed from V and 3 bases from J, the gap between germline ends came to 12 bases.

The CDR3 region has the DNA TGTGCCAGCAGCGAGACAGGGGGCGGTTTGGCTTTCTTT. Protein: CASSETGGGLAFF. The chain recombines TRBV5-4 with TRBJ1-1, with TRBD1 matching over 10 bases. This CDR3 has 13 residues. The V and J ends lost 4 bases and 11 bases, in that order; junction bases with no gene match: 8. Germline assignment: CDR1 SGHNT and CDR2 YYREEE (reference sequence).

The chain combines TRBV27 with TRBJ1-1; perhaps TRBD1 as D (5 bases). Germline CDR1 reads MNHEY; CDR2 reads SMNVEV (reference sequence). The germline V and J ends were trimmed by 5 bases and 4 bases, with 14 bases remaining between them. The CDR3 spans 14 residues. CDR3 in amino acids: CASSLRGRATEAFF. For the CDR3, the DNA is TGTGCCAGCAGTCTTAGAGGCAGGGCCACTGAAGCTTTCTTT.

The V gene is TRBV9, the J gene TRBJ2-3; TRBD2 matches 8 bases. The ends lost 0 bases at V and 1 base at J; junction bases unmatched: 7. CDR1 is SGDLS, CDR2 YYNGEE, per germline. The CDR3 runs 17 residues. CDR3 in amino acids: CASSVAWGAGGTDTQYF. The CDR3 bases are TGTGCCAGCAGCGTAGCTTGGGGAGCGGGGGGCACAGATACGCAGTATTTT. The full variable domain, its missing parts supplied by reference TRBV9 and TRBJ2-3, is DSGVTQTPKHLITATGQRVTLRCSPRSGDLSVYWYQQSLDQGLQFLIQYYNGEERAKGNILERFSAQQFPDLHSELNLSSLELGDSALYFCASSVAWGAGGTDTQYFGPGTRLTVL.

The chain links TRBV2 to TRBJ1-1; 8 bases fit TRBD1. This CDR3 is 14 amino acids long. Germline V gene lookup returns CDR1 SNHLY and CDR2 FYNNEI. J was trimmed by 3 bases and V by 2 bases; bases with no gene match: 2. The CDR3 region has the DNA TGTGCCAGCAGTGAATGGGACAGGTACACTGAAGCTTTCTTT. Amino acids: CASSEWDRYTEAFF.

The CDR3: CASSQNDRFNTEAFF. CDR3 DNA: TGCGCCAGCAGCCAAAATGACAGGTTTAACACTGAAGCTTTCTTT. The J gene is TRBJ1-1, the V gene TRBV4-1; D is possibly TRBD1 (6 bases). Looked up from germline, CDR1 is MGHRA and CDR2 is YSYEKL. V was cut by 2 bases and J by 2 bases, with 12 bases left in between. The CDR3 sequence is 15 residues long.

The chain has TRBV4-1 and TRBJ2-7; possible D gene TRBD2, 6 bases. The CDR3 has 13 residues. Trimming stripped 3 bases from V and 4 bases from J, with 10 bases between. From germline, CDR1 is MGHRA and CDR2 YSYEKL. This CDR3 is CASSQQEGYEQYF. The CDR3 DNA sequence: TGCGCCAGCAGCCAGCAGGAGGGGTACGAGCAGTACTTC.

The V gene is TRBV11-2, the J gene TRBJ1-1; no firm D call. The CDR3 is made up of 11 amino acids. Trimming left V 3 bases short and J 6 bases short, with 5 bases between. Germline assignment: CDR1 SGHAT and CDR2 FQNNGV. CDR3 DNA sequence: TGTGCCAGCAGCTTTATCGCTGAAGCTTTCTTT. It yields the protein CASSFIAEAFF.

The V gene is TRBV14, the J gene TRBJ2-7; D is uncertain. This CDR3 has 12 amino acids. Deletions cut 4 bases from V and 1 base from J, with 5 bases between. The germline V gene has CDR1 SGHDN and CDR2 FVKESK. Here the CDR3 reads CASSLSSYEQYF. The CDR3 DNA reads TGTGCCAGCAGCCTATCTTCCTACGAGCAGTACTTC.

The V and J genes are TRBV23-1 and TRBJ1-1, with D unresolved. TRBV23-1 carries the ORF label, with uncertain function. The CDR3 is 14 residues long. V was pared by 0 bases and J by 4 bases, with 9 bases between. The CDR3 loop is CASSQSAGSTEAFF. Here the CDR3 DNA reads TGCGCCAGCAGTCAATCGGCGGGGAGCACTGAAGCTTTCTTT.

Written as DNA, the CDR3 is TGTGCCAGCAGGACCCGTTCGGGGGTGGATGAGCAGTTCTTC. Translation: CASRTRSGVDEQFF. This chain uses TRBV6-5 with TRBJ2-1; maybe TRBD2 (6 bases). CDR1 and CDR2 from the germline V gene are MNHEY and SVGAGI. The length of the CDR3 is 14 residues. The V end lost 6 bases, the J end lost 8 bases, and 17 bases lay between the germline ends.